Listed below are T cell receptor beta chains from one sample, sequenced in a study of cytomegalovirus exposure and HLA in healthy donors. Using immunoSEQ multiplex PCR, the repertoire was profiled, and TCRdb retains in-frame clones only, with some absent. The table has over 100,000 clones, over 85% seen once. Sequenced material: PBMCs. These receptors were taken from a woman aged 18 to 35 in good health and CMV-seronegative. Each CDR3 is given with its conserved first and last residue. The order of the fields is clone size, D gene, J gene, V gene, CDR3 DNA, CDR3 protein. A D gene is named only where the DNA matches it firmly. Not every row has a clone size; where given, it reads once, few, many or a size class.

clone size: -
D gene: TRBD2
J gene: TRBJ2-1
V gene: TRBV5-1
CDR3 DNA: TGCGCCAGCAGCTTGGATACTAGCGGGAGCGGGGATGAGCAGTTCTTC
CDR3 protein: CASSLDTSGSGDEQFF

clone size: once
D gene: -
J gene: TRBJ1-1
V gene: TRBV6-5
CDR3 DNA: TGTGCCAGCAGTTCTACAGGGCTTGAAGCTTTCTTT
CDR3 protein: CASSSTGLEAFF

clone size: -
D gene: TRBD2
J gene: TRBJ2-7
V gene: TRBV6-5
CDR3 DNA: TGTGCCAGCAGCTGGGAGGGGTCTAACGCCTACGAGCAGTACTTC
CDR3 protein: CASSWEGSNAYEQYF

clone size: -
D gene: -
J gene: TRBJ1-4
V gene: TRBV5-1
CDR3 DNA: TGCGCCAGCAGCCCTGCAACTAATGAAAAACTGTTTTTT
CDR3 protein: CASSPATNEKLFF

clone size: -
D gene: TRBD1
J gene: TRBJ2-7
V gene: TRBV6-5
CDR3 DNA: TGTGCCAGCAGTCCCGGACAGGGGGGCCACGAGCAGTACTTC
CDR3 protein: CASSPGQGGHEQYF

clone size: -
D gene: -
J gene: TRBJ1-1
V gene: TRBV2
CDR3 DNA: TGTGCCAGCAGTTGGGACAAGAACACTGAAGCTTTCTTT
CDR3 protein: CASSWDKNTEAFF

clone size: -
D gene: -
J gene: TRBJ2-1
V gene: TRBV5-1
CDR3 DNA: TGCGCCAGCAGCTTGGCCGGTCAAGCAGGTGAGCAGTTCTTC
CDR3 protein: CASSLAGQAGEQFF

clone size: -
D gene: TRBD2
J gene: TRBJ2-2
V gene: TRBV12-5
CDR3 DNA: TGTGCTAGTGGTTTGGCACAAACTAGCGGGGGAACCGGGGAGCTGTTTTTT
CDR3 protein: CASGLAQTSGGTGELFF

clone size: -
D gene: TRBD1
J gene: TRBJ1-3
V gene: TRBV27
CDR3 DNA: TGTGCCAGCAGTCCCCAGGGGGCTGGAGGAAACACCATATATTTT
CDR3 protein: CASSPQGAGGNTIYF

clone size: -
D gene: TRBD1
J gene: TRBJ1-5
V gene: TRBV11-3
CDR3 DNA: TGTGCCAGCAGCTTAGGAGGGGGCGATCAGCCCCAGCATTTT
CDR3 protein: CASSLGGGDQPQHF

clone size: -
D gene: -
J gene: TRBJ2-1
V gene: TRBV9
CDR3 DNA: TGTGCCAGCAGCGTAGCTGCGGGGGAGCAGTTCTTC
CDR3 protein: CASSVAAGEQFF

clone size: once
D gene: -
J gene: TRBJ2-7
V gene: TRBV2
CDR3 DNA: TGTGCCAGCAGCGCACTAGAGTACGAGCAGTACTTC
CDR3 protein: CASSALEYEQYF

clone size: -
D gene: -
J gene: TRBJ2-7
V gene: TRBV27
CDR3 DNA: TGTGCCAGCAGTTTACGGTCAGGGTTTGGGGAGCAGTACTTC
CDR3 protein: CASSLRSGFGEQYF

clone size: -
D gene: -
J gene: TRBJ1-2
V gene: TRBV10-1
CDR3 DNA: TGCGCCAGCAGTGGCGCGAGCTGTGGCTACACCTTC
CDR3 protein: CASSGASCGYTF

clone size: -
D gene: -
J gene: TRBJ2-1
V gene: TRBV5-1
CDR3 DNA: TGCGCCAGCAGCCGCGGGGGCCTAGTACATGAGCAGTTCTTC
CDR3 protein: CASSRGGLVHEQFF

clone size: -
D gene: -
J gene: TRBJ1-5
V gene: TRBV19
CDR3 DNA: TGTGCCAGTAGTACCTCGACAGGTGGTAATCAGCCCCAGCATTTT
CDR3 protein: CASSTSTGGNQPQHF

clone size: -
D gene: -
J gene: TRBJ2-3
V gene: TRBV5-4
CDR3 DNA: TGTGCCAGCAGCTCACCTAGCGGCACAGATACGCAGTATTTT
CDR3 protein: CASSSPSGTDTQYF

clone size: -
D gene: TRBD1
J gene: TRBJ1-6
V gene: TRBV27
CDR3 DNA: TGTGCCAGCAGTATAACAGGGGGCGCAGGTTCACCCCTCCACTTT
CDR3 protein: CASSITGGAGSPLHF

clone size: -
D gene: -
J gene: TRBJ1-1
V gene: TRBV30
CDR3 DNA: TGTGCCTGGTACAGAGGGACTGAAGCTTTCTTT
CDR3 protein: CAWYRGTEAFF

clone size: -
D gene: -
J gene: TRBJ2-7
V gene: TRBV5-1
CDR3 DNA: TGCGCCAGCAGCTTGGGACATCTGGGACTCAACGAGCAGTACTTC
CDR3 protein: CASSLGHLGLNEQYF

clone size: -
D gene: -
J gene: TRBJ2-7
V gene: TRBV9
CDR3 DNA: TGTGCCAGCAGCGCTAGCGACTCCTACGAGCAGTACTTC
CDR3 protein: CASSASDSYEQYF

clone size: few
D gene: TRBD1
J gene: TRBJ2-1
V gene: TRBV25-1
CDR3 DNA: TGTGCCAGCAGTGACCCAGGGGGTCTGGACAATGAGCAGTTCTTC
CDR3 protein: CASSDPGGLDNEQFF

clone size: -
D gene: -
J gene: TRBJ1-1
V gene: TRBV2
CDR3 DNA: TGTGCCAGCATTGGGGGGGGTAGCAGAGACTTT
CDR3 protein: CASIGGGSRDF

clone size: few
D gene: TRBD2
J gene: TRBJ2-3
V gene: TRBV13
CDR3 DNA: TGTGCCAGCAGCACGGGACTAGCGGACACAGATACGCAGTATTTT
CDR3 protein: CASSTGLADTDTQYF

clone size: -
D gene: TRBD2
J gene: TRBJ2-2
V gene: TRBV27
CDR3 DNA: TGTGCCAGCAGTTTATCTACCGGGAGGGAAACCGGGGAGCTGTTTTTT
CDR3 protein: CASSLSTGRETGELFF

clone size: -
D gene: TRBD1
J gene: TRBJ2-4
V gene: TRBV6-5
CDR3 DNA: TGTGCCAGCAGTTACTCGGACCAGGGGGTGGGCATTCAGTACTTC
CDR3 protein: CASSYSDQGVGIQYF

clone size: -
D gene: TRBD1
J gene: TRBJ1-4
V gene: TRBV28
CDR3 DNA: TGTGCCAGCAGTTTACGGGGCAGGGGGTATGAAAAACTGTTTTTT
CDR3 protein: CASSLRGRGYEKLFF

clone size: -
D gene: TRBD2
J gene: TRBJ2-7
V gene: TRBV27
CDR3 DNA: TGTGCCAGCGGACTAGCGAGCTCCTACGAGCAGTACTTC
CDR3 protein: CASGLASSYEQYF

clone size: -
D gene: TRBD1
J gene: TRBJ1-3
V gene: TRBV7-9
CDR3 DNA: TGTGCCAGCAGCGCGGGGACAGGGGACAGAAACACCATATATTTT
CDR3 protein: CASSAGTGDRNTIYF

clone size: few
D gene: -
J gene: TRBJ1-2
V gene: TRBV11-3
CDR3 DNA: TGTGCCAGCAGCAACAGACAGGAAGCTGGCTACACCTTC
CDR3 protein: CASSNRQEAGYTF

clone size: -
D gene: -
J gene: TRBJ1-4
V gene: TRBV7-9
CDR3 DNA: TGTGCCAGCAGCCCAAAGGCGGCAGGGGTCGACGCAACTAATGAAAAACTGTTTTTT
CDR3 protein: CASSPKAAGVDATNEKLFF

clone size: -
D gene: TRBD1
J gene: TRBJ2-7
V gene: TRBV4-1
CDR3 DNA: TGCGCCAGCAGCCAAGCTTCAGGGGGCCCGTACGAGCAGTACTTC
CDR3 protein: CASSQASGGPYEQYF